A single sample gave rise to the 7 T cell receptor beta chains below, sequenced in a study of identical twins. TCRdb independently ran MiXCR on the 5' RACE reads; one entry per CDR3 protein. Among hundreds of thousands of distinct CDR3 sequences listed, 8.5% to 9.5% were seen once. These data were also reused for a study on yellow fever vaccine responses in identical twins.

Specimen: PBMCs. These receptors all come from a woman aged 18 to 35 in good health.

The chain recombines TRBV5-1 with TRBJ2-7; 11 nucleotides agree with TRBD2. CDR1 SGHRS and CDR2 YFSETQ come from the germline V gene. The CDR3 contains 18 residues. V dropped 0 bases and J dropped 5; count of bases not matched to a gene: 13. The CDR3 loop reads CASSLVVSGRAGFDEQYF. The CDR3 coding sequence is TGCGCCAGCAGCTTGGTGGTTAGCGGGAGGGCCGGGTTCGACGAGCAGTACTTC.

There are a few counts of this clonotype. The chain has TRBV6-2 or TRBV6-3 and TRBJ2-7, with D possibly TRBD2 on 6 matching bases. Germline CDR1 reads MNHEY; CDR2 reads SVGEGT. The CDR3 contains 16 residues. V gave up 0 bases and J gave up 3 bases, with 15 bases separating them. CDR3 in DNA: TGTGCCAGCAGTTACTCTCCCCCGGGAGATGTCTACGAGCAGTACTTC. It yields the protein CASSYSPPGDVYEQYF.

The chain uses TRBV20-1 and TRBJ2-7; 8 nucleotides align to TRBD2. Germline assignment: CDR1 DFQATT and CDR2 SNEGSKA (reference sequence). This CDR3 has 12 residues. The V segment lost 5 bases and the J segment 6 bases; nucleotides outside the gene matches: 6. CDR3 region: CSAVAGIAEQYF. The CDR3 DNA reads TGCAGTGCTGTAGCGGGAATCGCCGAGCAGTACTTC.

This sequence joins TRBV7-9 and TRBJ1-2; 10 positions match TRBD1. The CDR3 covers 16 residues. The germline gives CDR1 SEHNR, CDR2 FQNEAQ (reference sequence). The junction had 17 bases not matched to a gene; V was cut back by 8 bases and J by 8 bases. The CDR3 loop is CASLRWGQGPPPGYTF. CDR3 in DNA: TGTGCCAGCTTACGGTGGGGACAGGGGCCTCCACCGGGCTACACCTTC.

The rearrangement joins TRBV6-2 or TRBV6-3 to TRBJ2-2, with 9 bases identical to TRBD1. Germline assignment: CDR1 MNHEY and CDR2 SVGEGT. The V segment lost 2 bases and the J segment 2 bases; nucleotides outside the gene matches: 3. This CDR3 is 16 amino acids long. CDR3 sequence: CASSYETGGNTGELFF. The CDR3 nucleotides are TGTGCCAGCAGTTACGAGACAGGGGGAAACACCGGGGAGCTGTTTTTT.

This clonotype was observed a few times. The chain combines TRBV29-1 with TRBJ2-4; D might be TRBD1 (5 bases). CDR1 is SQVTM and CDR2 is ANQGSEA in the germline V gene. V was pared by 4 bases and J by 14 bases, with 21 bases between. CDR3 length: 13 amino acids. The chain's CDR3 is CSVVLRQKPLEYF. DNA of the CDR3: TGCAGCGTTGTTTTGAGACAGAAGCCTTTGGAGTACTTC.

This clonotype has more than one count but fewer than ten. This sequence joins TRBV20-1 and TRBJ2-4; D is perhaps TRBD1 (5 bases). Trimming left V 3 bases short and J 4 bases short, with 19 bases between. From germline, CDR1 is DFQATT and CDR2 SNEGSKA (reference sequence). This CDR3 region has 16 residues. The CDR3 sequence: CSASGASDRRKNIQYF. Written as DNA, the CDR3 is TGCAGTGCTAGTGGGGCCAGTGATAGGCGAAAAAACATTCAGTACTTC.